The present TCR beta chain was sequenced within a study of vaccination and CD4 T cells after COVID-19. Study overall: Post-COVID draws followed diagnosis by a median roughly 93 days (range 35 to 161).

Cultured CD4+ T-cell DNA underwent Oncomine TCR Beta short-read sequencing. The genomic DNA was obtained from cultured CD4+ T cells by extraction with the QIAamp micro DNA kit. TCRdb analysed the PCR reads with MiXCR anew, one entry per CDR3 protein. The sample yields 7,500 to 10,000 distinct CDR3 sequences, roughly 34% seen once. Of note for this clonotype: Its antigen is unidentified.

Looked up from germline, CDR1 is MDHEN and CDR2 is SYDVKM. The CDR3 totals 15 residues. Unmatched junction bases numbered 5, after V lost 5 bases and J lost 9 bases. Treatment denoted: roughly ten-day PBMC culture with coronavirus spike peptide pools or control peptides (ViraFEST assay). CD4+ T lymphocytes from the unexposed donor were collected before the COVID-19 pandemic (2011-2018). V usage is TRBV28 and J usage is TRBJ1-6; 12 bases match TRBD1. The source is a human donor in good health. What was sequenced was CD4+ T cells from blood, cultured in vitro. This CDR3 is CASSPRDRGLSPLHF. The CDR3 coding sequence is TGTGCCAGCAGTCCCCGGGACAGGGGGCTTTCACCCCTCCACTTT.